This TCR beta chain derives from a study of blood T cells in healthy people across ages. On the study more broadly: Researchers report that template switching captured about one barcoded beta molecule per two T cells.

Study-wide findings and caveats: In older individuals, TCR beta diversity per million T cells was lower, falling roughly linearly with age.

Per the germline V gene, CDR1 is SQVTM and CDR2 is ANQGSEA. The CDR3 consists of 14 residues. The V and J ends lost 6 bases and 2 bases, in that order; junction bases with no gene match: 6. This clonotype has a count of ten or more. Its cognate antigen is unknown. With a J-beta primer mix and a sample-barcoded 5' primer, a second PCR ran about 7 to 11 cycles. Template switching added a 12-random-nucleotide identifier to every cDNA molecule. MiXCR, run by TCRdb on the 5' RACE reads, gives a single entry per CDR3 protein. The sample holds 850,000 or so distinct CDR3 sequences, around 28% seen once. Sequenced sample: blood. This TCR was sampled from a woman aged 80 or older in good health. The gene calls are TRBV29-1 and TRBJ1-5, with 8 bases lining up with TRBD1. The CDR3 sequence: CSVAGQEGNQPQHF. The DNA of the CDR3 is TGCAGCGTAGCGGGACAGGAGGGCAATCAGCCCCAGCATTTT.